This T cell receptor (beta chain) was identified during a study of blood T cell repertoires in COVID-19. Overall study: Sources were T cells, B-cell-depleted T cells, or PBMCs; the material itself was cDNA or gDNA.

This CDR3 is 15 amino acids long. With V trimmed by 1 base and J by 9 bases, 10 bases remained unmatched. Per germline, CDR1 MGHRA and CDR2 YSYEKL. Original methodology: Nucleated cell counts were estimated from reference gene primer amplification. Produced via immunoSEQ multiplex PCR; TCRdb's table is partial and in-frame only. V, J and clone size are those of that table, while D and trimming were read from the DNA. The sample lists tens of thousands of clones; around 87% were seen once. V usage is TRBV4-1 and J usage is TRBJ2-5, with 8 bases aligning to TRBD2. The receptor's source is a woman aged 55-69 years with COVID-19, enrolled during active disease. Sequenced sample: peripheral blood. CDR3 DNA sequence: TGCGCCAGCAGCCAAGCGACTAGCGCCAAGATGGCCCAGTACTTC. Translating gives CASSQATSAKMAQYF.